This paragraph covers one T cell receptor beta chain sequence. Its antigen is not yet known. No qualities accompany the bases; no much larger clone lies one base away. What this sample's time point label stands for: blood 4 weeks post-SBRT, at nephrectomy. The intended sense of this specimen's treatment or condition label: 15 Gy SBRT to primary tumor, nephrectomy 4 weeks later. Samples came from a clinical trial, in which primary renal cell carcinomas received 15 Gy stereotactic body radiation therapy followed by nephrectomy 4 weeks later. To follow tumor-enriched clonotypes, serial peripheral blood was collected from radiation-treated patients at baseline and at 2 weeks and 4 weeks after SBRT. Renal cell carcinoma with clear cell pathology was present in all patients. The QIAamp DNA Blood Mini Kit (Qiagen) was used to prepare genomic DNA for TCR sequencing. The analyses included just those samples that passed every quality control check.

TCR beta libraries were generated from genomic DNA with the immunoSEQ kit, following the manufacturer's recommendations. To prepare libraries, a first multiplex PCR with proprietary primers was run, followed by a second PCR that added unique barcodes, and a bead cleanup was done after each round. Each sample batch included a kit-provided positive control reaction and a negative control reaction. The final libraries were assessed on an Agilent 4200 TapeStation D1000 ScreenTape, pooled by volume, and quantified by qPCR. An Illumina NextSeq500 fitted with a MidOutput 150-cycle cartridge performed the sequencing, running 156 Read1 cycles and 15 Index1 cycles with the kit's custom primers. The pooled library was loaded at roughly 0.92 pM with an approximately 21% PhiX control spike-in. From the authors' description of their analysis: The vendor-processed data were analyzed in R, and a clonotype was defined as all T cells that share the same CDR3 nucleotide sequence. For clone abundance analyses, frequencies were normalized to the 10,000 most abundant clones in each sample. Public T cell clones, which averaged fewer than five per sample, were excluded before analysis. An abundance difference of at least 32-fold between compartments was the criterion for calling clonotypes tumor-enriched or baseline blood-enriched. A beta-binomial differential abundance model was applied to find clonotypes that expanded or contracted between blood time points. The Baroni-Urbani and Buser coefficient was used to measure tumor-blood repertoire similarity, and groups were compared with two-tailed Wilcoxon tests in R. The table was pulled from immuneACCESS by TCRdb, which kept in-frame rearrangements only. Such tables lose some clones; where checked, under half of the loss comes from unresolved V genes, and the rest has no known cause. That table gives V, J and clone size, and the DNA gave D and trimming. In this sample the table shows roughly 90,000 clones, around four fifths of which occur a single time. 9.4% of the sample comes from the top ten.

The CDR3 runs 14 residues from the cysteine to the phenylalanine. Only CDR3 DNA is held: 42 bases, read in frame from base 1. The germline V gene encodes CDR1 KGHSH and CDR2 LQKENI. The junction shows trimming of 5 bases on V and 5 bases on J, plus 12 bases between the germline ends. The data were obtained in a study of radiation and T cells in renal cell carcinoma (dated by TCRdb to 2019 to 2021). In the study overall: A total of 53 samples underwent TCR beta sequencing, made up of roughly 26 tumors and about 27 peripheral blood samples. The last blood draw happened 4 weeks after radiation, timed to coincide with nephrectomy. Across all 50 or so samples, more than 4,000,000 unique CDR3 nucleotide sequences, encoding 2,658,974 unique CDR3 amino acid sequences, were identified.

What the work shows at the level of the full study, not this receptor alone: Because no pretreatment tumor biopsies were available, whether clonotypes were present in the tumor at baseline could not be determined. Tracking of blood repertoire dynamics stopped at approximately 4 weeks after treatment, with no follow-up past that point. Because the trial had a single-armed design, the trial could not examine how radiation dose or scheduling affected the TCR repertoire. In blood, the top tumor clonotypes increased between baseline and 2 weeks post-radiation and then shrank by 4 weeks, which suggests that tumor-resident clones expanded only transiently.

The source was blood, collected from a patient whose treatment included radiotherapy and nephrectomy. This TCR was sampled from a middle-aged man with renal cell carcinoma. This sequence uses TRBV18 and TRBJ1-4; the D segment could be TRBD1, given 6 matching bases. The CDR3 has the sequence CASSNREGNEKLFF. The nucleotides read TGTGCCAGCTCAAACAGGGAGGGAAATGAAAAACTGTTTTTT.